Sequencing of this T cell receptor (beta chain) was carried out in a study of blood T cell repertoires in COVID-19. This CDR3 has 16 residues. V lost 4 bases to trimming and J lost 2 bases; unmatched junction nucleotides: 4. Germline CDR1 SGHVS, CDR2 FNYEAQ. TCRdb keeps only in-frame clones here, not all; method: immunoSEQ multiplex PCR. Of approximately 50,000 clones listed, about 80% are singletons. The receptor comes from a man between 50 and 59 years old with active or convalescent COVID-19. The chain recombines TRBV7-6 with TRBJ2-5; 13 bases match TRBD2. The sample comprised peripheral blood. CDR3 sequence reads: CASSSGLAGSQETQYF. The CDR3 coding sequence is TGTGCCAGCAGCTCGGGACTAGCGGGGAGTCAAGAGACCCAGTACTTC.